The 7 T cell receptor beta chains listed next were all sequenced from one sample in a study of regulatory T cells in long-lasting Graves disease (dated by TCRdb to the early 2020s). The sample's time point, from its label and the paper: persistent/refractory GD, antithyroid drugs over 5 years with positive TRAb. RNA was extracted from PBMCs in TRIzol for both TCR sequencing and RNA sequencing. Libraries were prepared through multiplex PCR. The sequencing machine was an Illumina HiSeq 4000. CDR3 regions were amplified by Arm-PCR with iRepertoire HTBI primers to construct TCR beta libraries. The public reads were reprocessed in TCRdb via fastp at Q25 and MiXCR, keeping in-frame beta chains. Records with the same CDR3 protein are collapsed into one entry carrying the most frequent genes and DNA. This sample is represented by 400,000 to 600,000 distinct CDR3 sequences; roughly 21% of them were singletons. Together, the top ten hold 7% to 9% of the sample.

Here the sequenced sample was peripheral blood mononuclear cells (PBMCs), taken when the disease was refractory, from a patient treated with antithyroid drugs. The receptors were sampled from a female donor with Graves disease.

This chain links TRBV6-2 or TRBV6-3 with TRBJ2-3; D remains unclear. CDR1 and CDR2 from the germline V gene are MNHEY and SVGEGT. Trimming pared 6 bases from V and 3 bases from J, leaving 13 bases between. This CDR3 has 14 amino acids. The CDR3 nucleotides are TGTGCCAGCAGAGAAAACCCACTGACAGATACGCAGTATTTT. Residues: CASRENPLTDTQYF.

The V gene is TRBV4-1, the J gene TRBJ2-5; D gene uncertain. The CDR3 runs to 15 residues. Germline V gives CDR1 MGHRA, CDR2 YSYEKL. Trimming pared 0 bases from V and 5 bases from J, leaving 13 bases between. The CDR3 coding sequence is TGCGCCAGCAGCCAAGATATAGGAGTAGGGGAGACCCAGTACTTC. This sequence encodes CASSQDIGVGETQYF.

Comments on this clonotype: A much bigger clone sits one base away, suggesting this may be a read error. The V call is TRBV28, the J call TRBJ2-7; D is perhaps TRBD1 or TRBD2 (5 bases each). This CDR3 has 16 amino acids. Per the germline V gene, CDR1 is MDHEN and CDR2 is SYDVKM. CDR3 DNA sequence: TGTGCCGGCAGCTTGGGACCCCCGGACGGCGCCTACGAGCAGTACTTC. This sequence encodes CAGSLGPPDGAYEQYF.

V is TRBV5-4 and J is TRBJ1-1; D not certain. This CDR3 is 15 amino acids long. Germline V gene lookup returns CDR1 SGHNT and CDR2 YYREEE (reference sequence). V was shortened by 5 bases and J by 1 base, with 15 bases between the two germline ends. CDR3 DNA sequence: TGTGCCAGCAGTTTTGGTTTAGGAGCGAACACTGAAGCTTTCTTT. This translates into CASSFGLGANTEAFF. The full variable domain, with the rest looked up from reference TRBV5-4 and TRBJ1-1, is ETGVTQSPTHLIKTRGQQVTLRCSSQSGHNTVSWYQQALGQGPQFIFQYYREEENGRGNFPPRFSGLQFPNYSSELNVNALELDDSALYLCASSFGLGANTEAFFGQGTRLTVV.

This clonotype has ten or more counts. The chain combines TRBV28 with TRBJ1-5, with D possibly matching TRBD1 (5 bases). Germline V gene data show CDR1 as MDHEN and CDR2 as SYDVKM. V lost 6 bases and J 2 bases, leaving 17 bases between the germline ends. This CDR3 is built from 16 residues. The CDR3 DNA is TGTGCCAGCAGGCCCATTTGGGGGATGGGCAATCAGCCCCAGCATTTT. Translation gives CASRPIWGMGNQPQHF.

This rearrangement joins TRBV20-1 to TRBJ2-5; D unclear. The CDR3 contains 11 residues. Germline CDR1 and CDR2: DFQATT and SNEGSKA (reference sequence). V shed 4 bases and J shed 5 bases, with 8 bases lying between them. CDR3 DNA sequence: TGCAGTGCTATAGTGGGGGAGACCCAGTACTTC. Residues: CSAIVGETQYF.

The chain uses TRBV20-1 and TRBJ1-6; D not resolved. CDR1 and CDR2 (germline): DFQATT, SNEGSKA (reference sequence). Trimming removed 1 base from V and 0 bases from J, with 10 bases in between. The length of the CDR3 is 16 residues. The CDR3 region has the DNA TGCAGTGCTAGAGTTCGAGAGAGCTCCTATAATTCACCCCTCCACTTT. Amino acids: CSARVRESSYNSPLHF.